One sample yielded the 22 T cell receptor beta chains listed below, sequenced in a study of T cell changes during pregnancy in multiple sclerosis. Generated by immunoSEQ multiplex PCR, the TCRdb table keeps only in-frame clones and is missing some. Of some 120,000 clones in the sample, over 85% are singletons; the top ten hold approximately 5.8%. The input for sequencing was peripheral blood, taken before pregnancy. The receptors were sampled from a female donor with multiple sclerosis, enrolled in a pregnancy study.

This chain connects TRBV6-5 to TRBJ1-2; D call uncertain. The germline V and J ends were trimmed by 7 bases and 0 bases, with 12 bases remaining between them. CDR1 is MNHEY, CDR2 SVGAGI, per germline. This CDR3 comprises 14 residues. The chain's CDR3 is CASMSSLANYGYTF. The CDR3 DNA follows: TGTGCCAGCATGTCGTCTCTAGCTAACTATGGCTACACCTTC.

J is TRBJ2-7 and V is TRBV21-1; the table names TRBD1, a call not compared with the DNA. TRBV21-1 is labeled a pseudogene. The CDR3 has 16 residues. The CDR3 reads CASSKKQTGSSYEQYF. CDR3 in DNA: TGTGCCAGCAGCAAAAAGCAAACAGGGAGCTCCTACGAGCAGTACTTC.

The chain uses TRBV6-5 and TRBJ1-2; possible D gene TRBD1, 6 bases. Germline lookup yields CDR1 MNHEY and CDR2 SVGAGI. Deletions cut 5 bases from V and 5 bases from J, with 18 bases between. The CDR3 totals 15 residues. CDR3: CASSARLDRSYGYTF. Here the CDR3 DNA reads TGTGCCAGCAGTGCGCGTTTGGACAGATCTTATGGCTACACCTTC.

The chain carries TRBV19 and TRBJ2-7, with 11 bases lining up with TRBD1. The CDR3 has 16 amino acids. The V gene end was trimmed by 4 bases and the J gene end by 5 bases; junction bases not matched to a gene: 10. Germline V gene data show CDR1 as LNHDA and CDR2 as SQIVND (reference sequence). The CDR3 DNA follows: TGTGCCAGTAGTAAACGCGTCGGGACAGGGGGGGACGAGCAGTACTTC. Protein product: CASSKRVGTGGDEQYF.

This clone was counted a few times. This rearrangement joins TRBV20-1 to TRBJ1-1, with D unclear. Germline loops: CDR1 DFQATT, CDR2 SNEGSKA (reference sequence). This CDR3 is built from 11 residues. V lost 6 bases and J lost 8, with 13 bases in between. CDR3 sequence: CSATPGGEAFF. In DNA, the CDR3 is TGCAGTGCCACTCCGGGAGGCGAAGCTTTCTTT.

Concerning this clone: One junction end does not reproduce the germline sequence, and a read error may be involved. The rearrangement links TRBV5-4 to TRBJ1-2; D is undetermined. CDR3 length: 12 amino acids. The germline V gene encodes CDR1 SGHNT and CDR2 YYREEE (reference sequence). CDR3 region: CASSLDGYGYTF. The CDR3 DNA reads TGTGCCAGCAGTTTGGACGGGTATGGCTACACCTTC.

The chain couples TRBV19 to TRBJ1-1; 7 bases line up with TRBD1. V gave up 7 bases and J gave up 6 bases; unmatched junction bases: 14. The CDR3 consists of 15 residues. Germline CDR1 LNHDA, CDR2 SQIVND (reference sequence). CDR3 region: CASTPTGAGGAEAFF. The CDR3 nucleotides read TGTGCCAGTACCCCAACAGGGGCGGGAGGTGCTGAAGCTTTCTTT.

The chain carries TRBV9 and TRBJ2-1; TRBD2 agrees at 8 bases. V gave up 2 bases and J gave up 0 bases; unmatched junction bases: 1. Germline CDR1 and CDR2: SGDLS and YYNGEE. This CDR3 is 15 amino acids long. The CDR3 DNA follows: TGTGCCAGCAGCGTTAGCGGGATCTCCTACAATGAGCAGTTCTTC. Protein sequence: CASSVSGISYNEQFF.

In nucleotides, the CDR3 is TGCGCCAGCAGCCCCGCCGGCCAAGCGTACGAGCAGTACTTC. Amino acids: CASSPAGQAYEQYF. The chain uses TRBV5-1 and TRBJ2-7; D call uncertain. Per germline, CDR1 SGHRS and CDR2 YFSETQ. The CDR3 extends over 14 amino acids. V was pared by 4 bases and J by 4 bases, with 15 bases between.

The J gene is TRBJ2-1, the V gene TRBV5-6; D uncertain. Looked up from germline, CDR1 is SGHDT and CDR2 is YYEEEE. This CDR3 contains 17 residues. With 4 bases removed from V and 9 bases from J, the gap between germline ends came to 26 bases. CDR3 region: CASSHFGGRLMTGEQFF. CDR3 in DNA: TGTGCCAGCAGCCACTTTGGTGGTCGGCTTATGACTGGTGAGCAGTTCTTC.

V gene TRBV9 combines with J gene TRBJ2-7; 7 bases are a match to TRBD1. Germline CDR1 reads SGDLS; CDR2 reads YYNGEE. The V gene end was trimmed by 5 bases and the J gene end by 3 bases; junction bases not matched to a gene: 5. The CDR3 runs 13 residues. CDR3 nucleotide sequence: TGTGCCAGCAGTGGGGACAGCGGCTACGAGCAGTACTTC. Protein: CASSGDSGYEQYF.

The J gene is TRBJ2-1, the V gene TRBV9; TRBD2 matches at 13 bases. Losses at the gene ends were 3 bases for V and 7 bases for J; bases not matched to a gene: 1. Germline CDR1 and CDR2: SGDLS and YYNGEE. This CDR3 has 14 amino acids. CDR3 protein: CASSALAGGNEQFF. CDR3 in DNA: TGTGCCAGCAGCGCACTAGCGGGAGGGAATGAGCAGTTCTTC. Variable domain in full (rest from reference TRBV9 and TRBJ2-1): DSGVTQTPKHLITATGQRVTLRCSPRSGDLSVYWYQQSLDQGLQFLIQYYNGEERAKGNILERFSAQQFPDLHSELNLSSLELGDSALYFCASSALAGGNEQFFGPGTRLTVL.

The chain links TRBV28 to TRBJ1-5; 9 bases fit TRBD1. The CDR3 spans 15 residues. After removal of 3 bases from V and 3 bases from J, the junction contained 3 bases not matched to a gene. Germline assignment: CDR1 MDHEN and CDR2 SYDVKM. The CDR3 is CASSFGDRDNQPQHF. The CDR3, as DNA: TGTGCCAGCAGTTTTGGGGACAGGGACAATCAGCCCCAGCATTTT.

The CDR3 here is CASSSNSGRDTPRFEAFF. The CDR3 DNA follows: TGTGCCAGCAGTTCCAACTCCGGGAGAGACACTCCGCGCTTTGAAGCTTTCTTT. The rearrangement joins TRBV27 to TRBJ1-1; no firm D call. V shed 4 bases and J shed 7 bases, with 28 bases lying between them. This CDR3 spans 18 amino acids. Germline-derived CDR1 and CDR2 are MNHEY and SMNVEV (reference sequence).

This rearrangement joins TRBV7-8 to TRBJ2-5; maybe TRBD1 (6 bases). The DNA end favors TRBJ2-7, so the J call may be wrong. In germline, CDR1 is SGHVS, CDR2 FQNEAQ. The CDR3 runs to 12 residues. The CDR3 DNA reads as TGTGCCAGCAGCTCCCTAGGGGGCGAGCAGTACTTC. Encoded protein: CASSSLGGEQYF.

The chain couples TRBV21-1 to TRBJ2-6; the D segment call TRBD1 is taken from the table without a DNA check. TRBV21-1 is reported as a pseudogene. This CDR3 is 17 amino acids long. CDR3 in DNA: TGTGCCAGCAGCATCATGCAGGGTTTTGCTGGGGCCAACGTCCTGACTTTC. This sequence encodes CASSIMQGFAGANVLTF.

The rearrangement joins TRBV27 to TRBJ2-1; D gene unclear. The CDR3 extends over 13 amino acids. V lost 5 bases to trimming and J lost 10 bases, with 15 bases between them. Germline CDR1 MNHEY, CDR2 SMNVEV (reference sequence). CDR3 bases: TGTGCCAGCAGTCCCCCAGACTTACTCGAGCAGTTCTTC. It codes for CASSPPDLLEQFF.

This clone was seen a single time. The chain carries TRBV6-5 and TRBJ1-1, with D possibly being TRBD1 (6 bases). Germline-derived CDR1 and CDR2 are MNHEY and SVGAGI. This CDR3 region has 15 residues. Trimming shortened V by 6 bases and J by 0 bases, and 14 bases separated the two germline ends. The CDR3 reads CASRGHNALNTEAFF. DNA of the CDR3: TGTGCCAGCAGGGGACACAACGCTTTGAACACTGAAGCTTTCTTT.

This chain joins TRBV28 and TRBJ1-5; D may be TRBD1 (6 bases). V lost 4 bases to trimming and J lost 0 bases, with 10 bases between them. The CDR3 is 15 amino acids. CDR1 MDHEN and CDR2 SYDVKM come from the germline V gene. The CDR3 spells CASSSYRDSNQPQHF. CDR3 sequence (DNA): TGTGCCAGCAGTTCCTACAGGGATAGCAATCAGCCCCAGCATTTT.

This clone was counted once. The V gene is TRBV5-1, the J gene TRBJ2-7, with D uncertain. Germline CDR1 and CDR2: SGHRS and YFSETQ. CDR3 length: 15 amino acids. Trimming pared 1 base from V and 0 bases from J, leaving 11 bases between. The CDR3 region is CASSLTDTVSYEQYF. CDR3 sequence (DNA): TGCGCCAGCAGCTTGACAGACACCGTCTCCTACGAGCAGTACTTC.

The J gene is TRBJ2-1, the V gene TRBV5-4, with D possibly matching TRBD1 (6 bases). CDR3 length equals 16 residues. Germline CDR1 reads SGHNT; CDR2 reads YYREEE (reference sequence). V shed 4 bases and J shed 0 bases, with 14 bases lying between them. The CDR3 is CASSPGAGRSYNEQFF. In nucleotides, the CDR3 is TGTGCCAGCAGCCCAGGGGCAGGCCGCTCCTACAATGAGCAGTTCTTC. The whole variable domain, remainder taken from reference TRBV5-4 and TRBJ2-1, is ETGVTQSPTHLIKTRGQQVTLRCSSQSGHNTVSWYQQALGQGPQFIFQYYREEENGRGNFPPRFSGLQFPNYSSELNVNALELDDSALYLCASSPGAGRSYNEQFFGPGTRLTVL.

CDR3 in amino acids: CAWSVFGGLMNTEAFF. The CDR3 DNA reads as TGTGCCTGGAGTGTATTTGGGGGGTTAATGAACACTGAAGCTTTCTTT. The chain joins TRBV30 to TRBJ1-1, with D possibly TRBD1 on 5 matching bases. V lost 0 bases and J lost 0, with 14 bases in between. The CDR3 loop spans 16 amino acids. Per germline, CDR1 GTSNPN and CDR2 SVGIG (reference sequence).